This TCR beta chain was observed in a study of cytomegalovirus exposure and HLA in healthy donors. The CDR3 has 14 residues. The V and J ends lost 2 bases and 5 bases respectively, with 12 bases between them. CDR1 is SGHTA and CDR2 is FQGNSA in the germline V gene. PCR involved 60 Vbeta and 13 Jbeta primers. Method: immunoSEQ multiplex PCR; TCRdb's copy keeps in-frame clones and lacks some. The sample shows about 120,000 clones, around 79% of them seen only once. The rearrangement uses TRBV7-2 and TRBJ2-5; the D gene is possibly TRBD2 (7 bases). The TCR originated in a woman in her twenties or thirties in good health and CMV-seropositive. The specimen was PBMCs. In DNA form, the CDR3 reads TGTGCCAGCAGCTTAAGGGGGGGCTTGGAGACCCAGTACTTC. Translating gives CASSLRGGLETQYF.